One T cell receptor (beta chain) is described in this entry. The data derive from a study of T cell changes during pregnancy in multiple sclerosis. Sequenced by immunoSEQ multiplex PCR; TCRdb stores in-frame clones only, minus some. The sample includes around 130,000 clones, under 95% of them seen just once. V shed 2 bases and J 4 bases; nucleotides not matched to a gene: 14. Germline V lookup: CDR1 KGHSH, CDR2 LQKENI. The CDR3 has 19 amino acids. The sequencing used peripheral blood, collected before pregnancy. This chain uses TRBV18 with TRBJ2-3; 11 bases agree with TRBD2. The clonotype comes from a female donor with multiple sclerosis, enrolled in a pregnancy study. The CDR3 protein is CASSPRASGRIGPADTQYF. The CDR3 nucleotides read TGTGCCAGCTCACCAAGGGCTAGCGGGAGGATCGGGCCGGCAGATACGCAGTATTTT.